This entry lists 20 T cell receptor beta chains sequenced from one sample in a study of T cell clonality in common variable immunodeficiency. Clones were read by immunoSEQ multiplex PCR, and TCRdb kept only the in-frame ones, dropping some. The sample presents some 40,000 clones, none singletons. Sequencing was done on a sample of peripheral blood mononuclear cells. These receptors originate from a person aged 18 to 75 in good health.

This clone was observed a handful of times. This is likely an artifact of a read error, given a far larger clone one base away. The CDR3 is cut off 3 residues early in the read; its end comes from the germline J gene. The chain carries TRBV7-9 and TRBJ2-7, with D tentatively TRBD2 (5 bases). Germline lookup yields CDR1 SEHNR and CDR2 FQNEAQ (reference sequence). The CDR3 spans 11 residues. V was cut by 6 bases and J by 2 bases, with 5 bases left in between. The part of the CDR3 DNA that was read is TGTGCCAGCAGTAGCGCCTACGAG. Protein: CASSSAYE. The CDR3 as a whole reads CASSSAYEQYF.

This clone was detected many times. The read gets to within 3 residues of the CDR3 end, and the germline J gene fills in the rest. The V and J genes are TRBV20-1 and TRBJ2-1; 8 bases fit TRBD2. Germline CDR1 and CDR2: DFQATT and SNEGSKA (reference sequence). The CDR3 contains 14 residues. V dropped 6 bases and J dropped 5; count of bases not matched to a gene: 9. Partial CDR3 DNA: TGCAGTGCAGTCGAGCGGGGGTACAACAATGAG. It translates to CSAVERGYNNE. The CDR3 in its entirety is CSAVERGYNNEQFF.

This clone has a count of ten or more. The CDR3 region is CASSSGTGFGYGYTF. CDR3 bases read: TGTGCCAGCAGCTCCGGGACAGGGTTTGGCTATGGC. The chain has TRBV7-2 and TRBJ1-2; the match to TRBD1 covers 9 bases. The sequenced fragment ends 3 residues before the CDR3 boundary, so the rest is inferred from the germline J gene. This CDR3 contains 15 residues. Trimming took 4 bases from V and 4 from J; bases not matched to a gene: 7. The germline V gene has CDR1 SGHTA and CDR2 FQGNSA.

This clone was counted many times. Coverage ceases 3 residues before the CDR3 finishes, and the germline J gene fills in the end. J is TRBJ1-1 and V is TRBV6-1; possible D gene TRBD1, 5 bases. There are 14 residues in the CDR3. Germline lookup yields CDR1 MNHNS and CDR2 SASEGT. V lost 4 bases and J 1 base, leaving 10 bases between the germline ends. The CDR3 bases that were read are TGTGCCAGCAGTGGGCTTCAGGGGAACACTGAA. Protein: CASSGLQGNTE. The whole CDR3 sequence reads CASSGLQGNTEAFF.

This clone was counted at least ten times. The CDR3 extends 3 residues past the end of the read, so its final part is completed from the germline J gene. The gene calls are TRBV10-2 and TRBJ2-7; unclear D gene. The V gene lost 6 bases and the J gene lost 6 bases, with 12 bases spanning the gap. This CDR3 is built from 12 residues. Germline V gene lookup returns CDR1 WSHSY and CDR2 SAAADI. The sequenced part of the CDR3 DNA is TGCGCCAGCAGCCCCCCTAGGAGCGAG. This gives the protein CASSPPRSE. The full CDR3 reads CASSPPRSEQYF.

This clone was counted ten times or more. The read is 3 residues too short to cover the CDR3 end, so that end is filled in from the germline J gene. This rearrangement joins TRBV9 to TRBJ1-2, with a tentative D call TRBD1 (5 bases). The length of the CDR3 is 14 residues. Trimming left V 3 bases short and J 7 bases short, with 16 bases between. CDR1 and CDR2 (germline): SGDLS, YYNGEE. The CDR3 DNA, read in part, is TGTGCCAGCAGCGCGCAGGGTCCGGAGGGTGGC. Protein product: CASSAQGPEGG. From start to end, the CDR3 is CASSAQGPEGGYTF.

This clone was found many times. The read ends 3 residues before the CDR3 terminus; that terminus is restored from the germline J gene. This chain connects TRBV20-1 to TRBJ1-1; D is ambiguous. The CDR3 runs to 16 residues. V lost 5 bases to trimming and J lost 0 bases, with 19 bases between them. The germline gives CDR1 DFQATT, CDR2 SNEGSKA (reference sequence). Here the CDR3 reads CSAPTRRESMNTEAFF. The DNA read from the CDR3 is TGCAGTGCTCCCACTAGACGGGAATCGATGAACACTGAA.

This clone was recorded many times. The CDR3 region is CASSHARTETISYEQYF. CDR3 bases read: TGTGCCAGCAGCCACGCCCGGACAGAAACGATCTCCTACGAG. The chain carries TRBV14 and TRBJ2-7, with TRBD1 as a possible D gene (6 bases). The observed sequence ends 3 residues before the CDR3 terminus, with the missing tail filled in from the germline J gene. V was trimmed by 3 bases and J by 0 bases, leaving 18 bases between them. Germline CDR1 reads SGHDN; CDR2 reads FVKESK. This CDR3 has 17 amino acids. Combining the CDR3 with reference TRBV14 and TRBJ2-7 gives the whole variable domain EAGVTQFPSHSVIEKGQTVTLRCDPISGHDNLYWYRRVMGKEIKFLLHFVKESKQDESGMPNNRFLAERTGGTYSTLKVQPAELEDSGVYFCASSHARTETISYEQYFGPGTRLTVT.

This clone showed up many times. The CDR3 is CASSKLTGSYEQYF. CDR3 bases read: TGTGCCAGCAGCAAACTGACAGGGTCCTACGAG. V usage is TRBV5-8 and J usage is TRBJ2-7; 7 positions agree with TRBD1. The read terminates 3 residues before the CDR3 end, so the remaining end is supplied by the germline J gene. V dropped 4 bases and J dropped 1; count of bases not matched to a gene: 5. Germline V lookup: CDR1 SGHTS, CDR2 YDEGEE. This CDR3 has 14 residues.

The table lists this clone with many counts. The CDR3 is cut off 3 residues early in the read; its end comes from the germline J gene. The gene calls are TRBV7-9 and TRBJ1-3, with a tentative D call TRBD1 (6 bases). The CDR3 is 15 amino acids. V gave up 5 bases and J gave up 0 bases, with 11 bases separating them. Germline V gives CDR1 SEHNR, CDR2 FQNEAQ (reference sequence). The part of the CDR3 DNA that was read is TGTGCCAGCAGCCGGACAGAATTCTCTGGAAACACC. It translates to CASSRTEFSGNT. In full, the CDR3 reads CASSRTEFSGNTIYF.

In its sample, this clone was seen many times. The read stops 3 residues short of the end of the CDR3; the missing end is completed from the germline J gene. This sequence joins TRBV7-8 and TRBJ2-7; 7 bases are shared with TRBD1. The length of the CDR3 is 15 residues. From germline, CDR1 is SGHVS and CDR2 FQNEAQ. V lost 4 bases to trimming and J lost 1 base; unmatched junction nucleotides: 7. The CDR3 bases that were read are TGTGCCAGCAGCTACGACAGGGTAGAGTCCTACGAG. This translates into CASSYDRVESYE. The full CDR3 reads CASSYDRVESYEQYF.

This clone was detected many times. The CDR3 end is not reached by the read, which stops 3 residues before it; the germline J gene fills it in. V is TRBV20-1 and J is TRBJ2-3; possibly TRBD1 for D (6 bases). This CDR3 region has 15 residues. Trimming took 6 bases from V and 2 from J, leaving 18 bases between them. Germline assignment: CDR1 DFQATT and CDR2 SNEGSKA (reference sequence). Partial CDR3 DNA: TGCAGTGCAGAATTCCGGACAGAATACACAGATACG. Its translation is CSAEFRTEYTDT. The whole CDR3 protein is CSAEFRTEYTDTQYF.

This clone appeared many times. The CDR3 end falls 3 residues outside the read, so it is completed with the germline J gene. The rearrangement links TRBV12-3 or TRBV12-4 to TRBJ1-1; D not resolved. Between the trimmed V and J ends, which lost 7 bases and 4 bases, there was a span of 13 bases. CDR3 length equals 13 residues. CDR3 bases read: TGTGCCAGCACCTCGGGGTGGTTCACTGAA. Translation: CASTSGWFTE. The whole CDR3 sequence reads CASTSGWFTEAFF.

This clone was observed at least ten times. The read gets to within 3 residues of the CDR3 end, and the germline J gene fills in the rest. The J gene is TRBJ2-2, the V gene TRBV4-2; 9 bases map to TRBD2. J was trimmed by 7 bases and V by 0 bases; bases with no gene match: 12. From germline, CDR1 is LGHNA and CDR2 YNFKEQ. The CDR3 spans 18 residues. CDR3 DNA, as far as it was read: TGTGCCAGCAGCCAAGATAGTGGGCGCGGGGGGGTCCTCGGGGAG. Its protein product is CASSQDSGRGGVLGE. In full, the CDR3 reads CASSQDSGRGGVLGELFF.

This clone was recorded at least ten times. Read data end 3 residues before the CDR3 end; the end is taken from the germline J gene. This chain links TRBV19 with TRBJ1-1; D possibly corresponds to TRBD1 (6 bases). Trimming removed 7 bases at V and 0 bases at J, with 9 bases between. In germline, CDR1 is LNHDA, CDR2 SQIVND (reference sequence). This CDR3 spans 13 amino acids. The CDR3 DNA, read in part, is TGTGCCAGTAACAGGGCAATGAACACTGAA. Protein: CASNRAMNTE. The full CDR3 sequence reads CASNRAMNTEAFF.

Notes on this clone: The read terminates 3 residues before the CDR3 end, so the remaining end is supplied by the germline J gene. V and J are TRBV7-6 and TRBJ1-2; D might be TRBD1 (5 bases). The CDR3 sequence is 14 residues long. Germline values: CDR1 SGHVS, CDR2 FNYEAQ. The part of the CDR3 DNA that was read is TGTGCCAGCAGCCCCGGGGGACCCTACAATGAC. This encodes CASSPGGPYND. The complete CDR3 sequence is CASSPGGPYNDYTF.

This clone has ten or more counts. Read sequence stops 3 residues before the CDR3 end, and the germline J gene provides the missing end. The chain joins TRBV24-1 to TRBJ1-2, with D possibly matching TRBD1 (6 bases). V was clipped by 4 bases and J by 2 bases, with 10 bases between them. The CDR3 has 14 amino acids. CDR1 and CDR2 (germline): KGHDR, SFDVKD. CDR3 DNA (partial): TGTGCCACCAGTGACTTTGACAGGAACTATGGC. Protein product: CATSDFDRNYG. The entire CDR3 is CATSDFDRNYGYTF.

This clone was picked up many times. The CDR3 end is not reached by the read, which stops 3 residues before it; the germline J gene fills it in. This sequence joins TRBV13 and TRBJ2-5; 7 nucleotides match TRBD1. Looked up from germline, CDR1 is PRHDT and CDR2 is FYEKMQ (reference sequence). V was pared by 4 bases and J by 5 bases, with 7 bases of the junction left unmatched. The CDR3 runs to 14 residues. CDR3 region: CASSSAQGLETQYF. The part of the CDR3 DNA that was read is TGTGCCAGCAGCTCGGCACAGGGGTTGGAGACC.

This clone was detected many times. The sequence runs out 3 residues before the end of the CDR3; the remainder is reconstructed from the germline J gene. This chain links TRBV28 with TRBJ2-6; no firm D call. Trimming cost V 6 bases and J 0 bases, with 9 bases left between them. Germline-derived CDR1 and CDR2 are MDHEN and SYDVKM. The CDR3 loop spans 15 amino acids. The CDR3 loop is CASSLGFSGANVLTF. The part of the CDR3 DNA that was read is TGTGCCAGCAGCCTCGGGTTCTCTGGGGCCAACGTC.

Notes on this clone: From the germline J gene comes the end of the CDR3, since the read stops 3 residues before it. This chain uses TRBV7-6 with TRBJ2-1, with D possibly TRBD1 on 5 matching bases. CDR1 is SGHVS and CDR2 is FNYEAQ in the germline V gene. The CDR3 spans 15 residues. V lost 5 bases and J 9 bases, leaving 20 bases between the germline ends. The DNA read from the CDR3 is TGTGCCAGCAGCCCTACTCAGGGAACCCTTGGTGAG. Its protein product is CASSPTQGTLGE. The CDR3, in full, reads CASSPTQGTLGEQFF.